This T cell receptor (beta chain) came from a study of graft-versus-host responses after intestinal transplantation. Study as a whole: Each recipient received anti-thymocyte globulin induction, then tacrolimus and steroids for about 3 years.

Regarding the study as a whole: With peak circulating GvH clone levels came an association with early post-transplant HvG declines. Analysis identified GvH clones in recipient marrow, with some appearing first in ileum or blood.

Trimming took off 9 bases at V and 0 bases at J, with 12 bases between the two ends. CDR1 is SNHLY and CDR2 is FYNNEI in the germline V gene. The CDR3 is 13 amino acids. The authors sorted proliferating CFSE-low CD3+CD4+ and CD3+CD8+ responders after the reaction. Some clones are missing from TCRdb's copy, which holds only in-frame ones; the method was immunoSEQ multiplex PCR. The sample holds over 9,000 clones, 25% to 30% seen once. The sequence was collected from a human patient who received an intestinal transplant. Sequences were derived from alloreactive CD4+ T cells from a mixed lymphocyte reaction culture, sampled before intestinal transplant. The subset was: CFSE-low proliferating T cells sorted from roughly six-day pre-transplant mixed lymphocyte reaction (GvH or HvG direction). The V call is TRBV2, the J call TRBJ2-7; the D is unclear. CDR3 bases: TGTGCCAGGAAGGATCCCCTCTCCTACGAGCAGTACTTC. Translating gives CARKDPLSYEQYF.